Shown below are 9 T cell receptor beta chains from a single sample sequenced in a study of blood T cell repertoires in COVID-19. Assay: immunoSEQ multiplex PCR; the TCRdb copy retains only in-frame clones and omits some. Of 400,000 to 450,000 clones listed, 89% were seen once; the top ten hold under 2%. Sequencing input: peripheral blood. The receptors here all came from a woman in her thirties or forties with COVID-19, enrolled during active disease.

The CDR3 loop is CASSETTGELFF. As DNA, the CDR3 is TGTGCCAGCTCAGAAACCACCGGGGAGCTGTTTTTT. J is TRBJ2-2 and V is TRBV6-5; D uncertain. This CDR3 comprises 12 residues. Germline CDR1 MNHEY, CDR2 SVGAGI. Trimming removed 8 bases from V and 4 bases from J, with 8 bases in between.

This chain joins TRBV7-3 and TRBJ2-1, with a weak D call TRBD2 (5 bases). The CDR3 runs to 14 residues. Trimming stripped 4 bases from V and 0 bases from J, with 7 bases between. Germline assignment: CDR1 SGHTA and CDR2 FQGTGA. The CDR3 DNA sequence: TGTGCCAGCAGCTCCGGAGGCTCCTACAATGAGCAGTTCTTC. Protein: CASSSGGSYNEQFF.

This clone was found many times. The gene calls are TRBV19 and TRBJ1-2, with D perhaps TRBD1 (6 bases). This CDR3 is built from 17 residues. Germline CDR1 reads LNHDA; CDR2 reads SQIVND (reference sequence). Between the trimmed V and J ends, which lost 3 bases and 0 bases, there was a span of 17 bases. The DNA of the CDR3 is TGTGCCAGTAGTATGATTGGTCCGGACAGCGCTAACTATGGCTACACCTTC. Amino acids: CASSMIGPDSANYGYTF.

This clone was seen a handful of times. The chain carries TRBV30 and TRBJ1-1; 10 nucleotides line up with TRBD1. There are 14 residues in the CDR3. Germline values: CDR1 GTSNPN, CDR2 SVGIG (reference sequence). The V segment lost 7 bases and the J segment 1 base; nucleotides outside the gene matches: 6. The DNA for the CDR3 is TGTGCCTCAGACAGGGGGCGAGGGAACACTGAAGCTTTCTTT. Protein: CASDRGRGNTEAFF.

This chain connects TRBV7-2 to TRBJ1-3; D may be TRBD1 (5 bases). Germline V gene sequence: CDR1 SGHTA, CDR2 FQGNSA. The V and J ends lost 2 bases and 7 bases respectively, with 9 bases between them. The CDR3 extends over 13 amino acids. CDR3 loop: CASSLLRGNTIYF. CDR3 nucleotides: TGTGCCAGCAGCTTATTACGGGGGAACACCATATATTTT.

The chain combines TRBV19 with TRBJ2-3, with TRBD2 identical over 7 bases. The germline CDR1 and CDR2 sequences are LNHDA and SQIVND (reference sequence). V gave up 10 bases and J gave up 0 bases; unmatched junction bases: 7. The CDR3 is made up of 14 amino acids. CDR3 sequence (DNA): TGTGCCACTAGAGCGGGGCTTAGCACAGATACGCAGTATTTT. Translation: CATRAGLSTDTQYF.

Notes on this clone: The same CDR3 also results from other DNA sequences found in this sample. V usage is TRBV28 and J usage is TRBJ1-2; perhaps TRBD1 as D (5 bases). Germline V gene data show CDR1 as MDHEN and CDR2 as SYDVKM. The CDR3 is 14 residues long. Trimming removed 3 bases from V and 1 base from J, with 9 bases in between. CDR3 nucleotides: TGTGCCAGCAGTTTTTCAGGGATTAACTATGGCTACACCTTC. Translated, it gives CASSFSGINYGYTF.

The V gene is TRBV4-2, the J gene TRBJ1-1; 9 bases line up with TRBD1. CDR1 LGHNA and CDR2 YNFKEQ come from the germline V gene. The CDR3 spans 14 residues. After removal of 3 bases from V and 6 bases from J, the junction contained 5 bases not matched to a gene. The CDR3 region is CASSHGQGIAEAFF. The CDR3, as DNA: TGTGCCAGCAGCCATGGACAGGGGATAGCTGAAGCTTTCTTT.

The chain recombines TRBV6-6 with TRBJ1-4, with 7 bases fitting TRBD1. V dropped 5 bases and J dropped 8; count of bases not matched to a gene: 8. This CDR3 comprises 14 residues. From germline, CDR1 is MNHNY and CDR2 SVGAGI (reference sequence). This CDR3 is CASSLRQGGEKLFF. CDR3 nucleotide sequence: TGTGCCAGCAGTCTACGACAGGGTGGGGAAAAACTGTTTTTT.